These 20 T cell receptor beta chains came from one sample sequenced in a study of T cells in Graves' hyperthyroidism and ophthalmopathy. TCR beta CDR3 sequences were amplified from RNA transcripts. When the TCR CDR3 underwent first-round RT-PCR, the HTBI primer set was used. In TCRdb, the multiplex PCR reads were re-called with MiXCR into one record per CDR3 protein. The top ten clones hold around 28% of a sample with about 270,000 distinct CDR3 sequences, under 30% of them seen once. Sequenced sample: blood. The source of these receptors is a man between 40 and 49 years old with Graves' hyperthyroidism that later progressed to Graves' ophthalmopathy.

At least ten counts were recorded for this clonotype. The genes are TRBV5-1 and TRBJ2-2, with a tentative D call TRBD2 (7 bases). CDR1 is SGHRS, CDR2 YFSETQ, per germline. V shed 5 bases and J shed 7 bases, with 18 bases lying between them. This CDR3 is built from 15 residues. In DNA, the CDR3 is TGCGCCAGCAGTGAGTTCGGGGGGCAAGTCGGGGAGCTGTTTTTT. It encodes CASSEFGGQVGELFF. The full variable domain, with the rest looked up from reference TRBV5-1 and TRBJ2-2, is KAGVTQTPRYLIKTRGQQVTLSCSPISGHRSVSWYQQTPGQGLQFLFEYFSETQRNKGNFPGRFSGRQFSNSRSEMNVSTLELGDSALYLCASSEFGGQVGELFFGEGSRLTVL.

This clonotype was seen ten or more times. V gene TRBV7-9 combines with J gene TRBJ2-7; 9 bases align to TRBD2. Per the germline V gene, CDR1 is SEHNR and CDR2 is FQNEAQ (reference sequence). The CDR3 runs to 14 residues. V shed 1 base, J shed 3 bases, and the junction held 1 base outside the gene matches. The CDR3 DNA reads TGTGCCAGCAGCTTAGGCGGGGGGGGCTACGAGCAGTACTTC. Amino acid sequence: CASSLGGGGYEQYF.

This clonotype was counted at least ten times. The CDR3 sequence is CASGRPGTASNQPQHF. The CDR3 coding sequence is TGTGCCAGTGGACGCCCCGGGACGGCTAGCAATCAGCCCCAGCATTTT. The chain uses TRBV19 and TRBJ1-5; perhaps TRBD1 as D (5 bases). The CDR3 loop spans 16 amino acids. The V end was cut by 8 bases, the J end by 0 bases, with 17 bases between. CDR1 LNHDA and CDR2 SQIVND come from the germline V gene (reference sequence).

This clonotype was detected ten times or more. The chain recombines TRBV20-1 with TRBJ1-6, with a weak D call TRBD1 (6 bases). Trimming cost V 2 bases and J 10 bases, with 21 bases left between them. Germline assignment: CDR1 DFQATT and CDR2 SNEGSKA (reference sequence). CDR3 length: 16 amino acids. The CDR3 nucleotides read TGCAGTGCTAGATCTGCCCTCCGGGGGCGGGAGTCACCCCTCCACTTT. Translating it yields CSARSALRGRESPLHF.

This clonotype was detected many times. V is TRBV6-5 and J is TRBJ2-2; the D is unclear. Trimming left V 0 bases short and J 11 bases short, with 4 bases between. CDR1 is MNHEY and CDR2 is SVGAGI in the germline V gene. This CDR3 region has 11 residues. This chain's CDR3 is CASSYSIELFF. As DNA, the CDR3 is TGTGCCAGCAGTTACTCGATCGAGCTGTTTTTT.

The sample holds many counts of this clonotype. The chain carries TRBV2 and TRBJ1-5; 10 positions agree with TRBD1. Germline loops: CDR1 SNHLY, CDR2 FYNNEI. The CDR3 is made up of 16 amino acids. Trimming cost V 4 bases and J 3 bases; bases outside gene matches: 6. DNA of the CDR3: TGTGCCAGCAGTGCTAGGGACAGGGGAGACAATCAGCCCCAGCATTTT. Translated, it gives CASSARDRGDNQPQHF.

The chain recombines TRBV6-2 or TRBV6-3 with TRBJ2-5, with TRBD1 identical over 8 bases. J was trimmed by 4 bases and V by 4 bases; bases with no gene match: 8. Germline values: CDR1 MNHEY, CDR2 SVGEGT. This CDR3 is built from 15 residues. CDR3 DNA: TGTGCCAGCAGTTTTAGGACAGGGAGCCCAGAGACCCAGTACTTC. It yields the protein CASSFRTGSPETQYF.

The chain recombines TRBV12-3 or TRBV12-4 with TRBJ1-5, with 8 bases fitting TRBD1. J was trimmed by 6 bases and V by 3 bases; bases with no gene match: 4. The CDR3 runs 14 residues. CDR3 DNA: TGTGCCAGCAGTTTGGACACAGGGGGTCAGCCCCAGCATTTT. It encodes CASSLDTGGQPQHF.

This clonotype was recorded many times. For the CDR3, the DNA is TGTGCCAGCAGCGAAGGGAATATTCTGCCCCAGCATTTT. Translated, it gives CASSEGNILPQHF. J is TRBJ1-5 and V is TRBV6-2 or TRBV6-3; D not resolved. Germline CDR1 MNHEY, CDR2 SVGEGT. V was clipped by 6 bases and J by 9 bases, with 15 bases between them. This CDR3 contains 13 residues.

At least ten counts were recorded for this clonotype. V usage is TRBV5-1 and J usage is TRBJ2-4, with 9 bases fitting TRBD1. There are 18 residues in the CDR3. In germline, CDR1 is SGHRS, CDR2 YFSETQ. J lost 3 bases, V lost 4 bases, and 14 bases had no gene match. The CDR3 protein is CASSPTTGGSWGKNIQYF. The CDR3 nucleotides read TGCGCCAGCAGCCCGACGACAGGGGGTAGTTGGGGCAAAAACATTCAGTACTTC.

The chain has TRBV27 and TRBJ2-7; D is perhaps TRBD1 (5 bases). The CDR3 runs 14 residues. The V end lost 2 bases, the J end lost 6 bases, and 14 bases lay between the germline ends. CDR1 and CDR2 from the germline V gene are MNHEY and SMNVEV (reference sequence). This CDR3 is CASSLGAGLREQYF. CDR3 bases: TGTGCCAGCAGTTTAGGGGCAGGGTTGCGCGAGCAGTACTTC.

This clonotype was counted at least ten times. CDR3 region: CASNPSGRPGTGELFF. The CDR3 nucleotides read TGTGCCAGCAACCCTAGCGGGAGGCCGGGGACCGGGGAGCTGTTTTTT. The chain recombines TRBV27 with TRBJ2-2; 11 bases fit TRBD2. After removal of 7 bases from V and 5 bases from J, the junction contained 9 bases not matched to a gene. The CDR3 extends over 16 amino acids. Germline-derived CDR1 and CDR2 are MNHEY and SMNVEV (reference sequence).

The J gene is TRBJ2-7, the V gene TRBV20-1; tentative D call: TRBD2 (6 bases). From germline, CDR1 is DFQATT and CDR2 SNEGSKA (reference sequence). The CDR3 covers 13 residues. The V end was cut by 3 bases, the J end by 1 base, with 10 bases between. CDR3 protein: CSARMGGSYEQYF. CDR3 in DNA: TGCAGTGCTAGGATGGGGGGATCCTACGAGCAGTACTTC.

At least ten counts were recorded for this clonotype. The chain joins TRBV7-8 to TRBJ2-7; TRBD2 might be the D (6 bases). CDR1 and CDR2 (germline): SGHVS, FQNEAQ. Trimming left V 4 bases short and J 2 bases short, with 9 bases between. CDR3 length equals 13 residues. The CDR3 protein is CASSWDFTYEQYF. As DNA, the CDR3 is TGTGCCAGCAGCTGGGACTTCACCTACGAGCAGTACTTC. Full variable domain (missing parts from reference TRBV7-8 and TRBJ2-7): GAGVSQSPRYKVAKRGQDVALRCDPISGHVSLFWYQQALGQGPEFLTYFQNEAQLDKSGLPSDRFFAERPEGSVSTLKIQRTQQEDSAVYLCASSWDFTYEQYFGPGTRLTVT.

This clonotype came up many times. This chain uses TRBV7-8 with TRBJ1-1; possibly TRBD1 for D (6 bases). The CDR3 has 15 amino acids. V was cut by 4 bases and J by 4 bases, with 16 bases left in between. Germline V gene lookup returns CDR1 SGHVS and CDR2 FQNEAQ. The CDR3 is CASSSRVLGGTEAFF. The CDR3 DNA follows: TGTGCCAGCAGCTCACGGGTCTTAGGGGGCACTGAAGCTTTCTTT.

The V and J genes are TRBV18 and TRBJ1-1; no clear D. The V gene lost 2 bases and the J gene lost 0 bases, with 10 bases spanning the gap. The length of the CDR3 is 15 residues. Germline-derived CDR1 and CDR2 are KGHSH and LQKENI. This chain's CDR3 is CASSPSGPMNTEAFF. The CDR3 nucleotides read TGTGCCAGCTCACCATCGGGCCCCATGAACACTGAAGCTTTCTTT.

This clonotype came up many times. The chain employs TRBV30 and TRBJ2-7; D unclear. The V and J ends lost 5 bases and 2 bases respectively, with 16 bases between them. The CDR3 is made up of 14 amino acids. Germline V gene data show CDR1 as GTSNPN and CDR2 as SVGIG (reference sequence). The CDR3 nucleotides are TGTGCCTGGGCCCCGGGCCCCGTGCCCTACGAGCAGTACTTC. As protein: CAWAPGPVPYEQYF.

This clonotype was seen only once. CDR3 sequence (DNA): TGTGCCACCAGCAGAGACCAGACTAGCTTCTACGAGCAGTACTTC. It translates to CATSRDQTSFYEQYF. This chain uses TRBV15 with TRBJ2-7, with 7 bases identical to TRBD2. The V gene's germline CDR1 is LNHNV and CDR2 YYDKDF (reference sequence). The ends lost 0 bases at V and 3 bases at J; junction bases unmatched: 5. This CDR3 is built from 15 residues.

J is TRBJ1-1 and V is TRBV28; D gene uncertain. Germline values: CDR1 MDHEN, CDR2 SYDVKM. The V gene lost 7 bases and the J gene lost 1 base, with 7 bases spanning the gap. The CDR3 covers 12 residues. CDR3 protein: CASTNSNTEAFF. For the CDR3, the DNA is TGTGCCAGCACGAATTCGAACACTGAAGCTTTCTTT.

This clonotype was seen many times. The gene calls are TRBV10-2 and TRBJ1-1, with 9 nucleotides matching TRBD1. The germline gives CDR1 WSHSY, CDR2 SAAADI. The CDR3 has 16 amino acids. Unmatched junction bases numbered 15, after V lost 9 bases and J lost 4 bases. As DNA, the CDR3 is TGCGCCAGTAACCGGGACAGGGTCTTTGGCGGCACTGAAGCTTTCTTT. It specifies CASNRDRVFGGTEAFF.